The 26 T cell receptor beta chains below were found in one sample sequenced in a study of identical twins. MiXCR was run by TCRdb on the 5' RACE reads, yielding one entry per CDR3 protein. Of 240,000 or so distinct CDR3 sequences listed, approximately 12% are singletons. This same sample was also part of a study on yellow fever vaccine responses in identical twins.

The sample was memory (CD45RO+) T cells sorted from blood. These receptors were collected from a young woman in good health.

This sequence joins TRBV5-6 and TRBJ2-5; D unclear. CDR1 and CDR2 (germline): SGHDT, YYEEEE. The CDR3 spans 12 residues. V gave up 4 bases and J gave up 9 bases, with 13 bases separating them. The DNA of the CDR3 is TGTGCCAGCAGCCTATATGGACGGGCCCAGTACTTC. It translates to CASSLYGRAQYF. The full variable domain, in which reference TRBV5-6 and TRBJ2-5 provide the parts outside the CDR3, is DAGVTQSPTHLIKTRGQQVTLRCSPKSGHDTVSWYQQALGQGPQFIFQYYEEEERQRGNFPDRFSGHQFPNYSSELNVNALLLGDSALYLCASSLYGRAQYFGPGTRLLVL.

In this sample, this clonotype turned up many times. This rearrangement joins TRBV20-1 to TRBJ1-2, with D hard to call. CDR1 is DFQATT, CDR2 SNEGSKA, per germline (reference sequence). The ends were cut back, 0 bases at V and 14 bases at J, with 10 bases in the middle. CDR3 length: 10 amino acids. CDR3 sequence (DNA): TGCAGTGCTAGAGAGGGGAGTAGTACCTTC. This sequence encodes CSAREGSSTF.

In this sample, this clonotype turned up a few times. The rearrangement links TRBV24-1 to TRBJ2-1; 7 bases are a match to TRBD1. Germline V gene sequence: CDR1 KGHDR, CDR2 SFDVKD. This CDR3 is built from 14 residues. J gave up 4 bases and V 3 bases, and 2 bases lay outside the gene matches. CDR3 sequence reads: CATSDGDSYNEQFF. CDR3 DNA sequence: TGTGCCACCAGTGATGGGGACAGTTACAATGAGCAGTTCTTC.

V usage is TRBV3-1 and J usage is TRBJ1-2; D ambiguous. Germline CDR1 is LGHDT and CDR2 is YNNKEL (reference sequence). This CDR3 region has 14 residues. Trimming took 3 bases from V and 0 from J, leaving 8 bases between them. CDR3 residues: CASSQSVTNYGYTF. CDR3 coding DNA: TGTGCCAGCAGCCAGTCCGTTACTAACTATGGCTACACCTTC.

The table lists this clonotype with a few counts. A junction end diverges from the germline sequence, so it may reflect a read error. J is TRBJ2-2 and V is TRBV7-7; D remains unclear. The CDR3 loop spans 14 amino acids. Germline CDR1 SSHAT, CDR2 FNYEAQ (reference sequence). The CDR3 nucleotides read TGTGCTAGCAGCTTAGAACGGACCTCCGGGGAGCTGTTTTTT. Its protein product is CASSLERTSGELFF.

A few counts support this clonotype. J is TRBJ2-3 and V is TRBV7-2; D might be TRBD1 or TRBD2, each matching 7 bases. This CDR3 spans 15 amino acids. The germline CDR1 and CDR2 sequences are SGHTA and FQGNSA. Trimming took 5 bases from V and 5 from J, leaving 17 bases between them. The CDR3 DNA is TGTGCCAGCAGCCCCCAGGGGGGGGCCAGAGATACGCAGTATTTT. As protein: CASSPQGGARDTQYF.

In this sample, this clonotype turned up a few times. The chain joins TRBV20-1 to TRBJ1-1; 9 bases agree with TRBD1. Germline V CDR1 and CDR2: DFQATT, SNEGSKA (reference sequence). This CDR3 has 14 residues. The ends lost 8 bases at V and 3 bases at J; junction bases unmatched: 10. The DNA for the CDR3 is TGCAGTTCTAATACACAGGGGGCTCACACTGAAGCTTTCTTT. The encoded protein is CSSNTQGAHTEAFF.

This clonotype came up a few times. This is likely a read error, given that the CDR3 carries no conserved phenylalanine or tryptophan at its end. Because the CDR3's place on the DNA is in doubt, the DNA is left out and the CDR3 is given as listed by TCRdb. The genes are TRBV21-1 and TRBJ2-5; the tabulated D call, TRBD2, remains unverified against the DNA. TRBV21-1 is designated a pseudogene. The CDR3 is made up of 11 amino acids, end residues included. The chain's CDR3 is CASSKRGTALP.

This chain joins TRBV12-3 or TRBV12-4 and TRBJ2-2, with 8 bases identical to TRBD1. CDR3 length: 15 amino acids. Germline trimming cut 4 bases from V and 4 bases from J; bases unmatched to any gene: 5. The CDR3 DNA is TGTGCCAGCAGTTCGGACAGGGAAGGCACCGGGGAGCTGTTTTTT. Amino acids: CASSSDREGTGELFF.

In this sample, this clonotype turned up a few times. CDR3 in amino acids: CASSKERNYGYTF. Here the CDR3 DNA reads TGTGCCAGTAGTAAGGAGCGTAACTATGGCTACACCTTC. V and J are TRBV19 and TRBJ1-2, with no clear D. V was cut by 4 bases and J by 1 base, with 7 bases left in between. Germline loops: CDR1 LNHDA, CDR2 SQIVND (reference sequence). This CDR3 has 13 amino acids. The variable domain in full, with the rest retrieved from reference TRBV19 and TRBJ1-2, is DGGITQSPKYLFRKEGQNVTLSCEQNLNHDAMYWYRQDPGQGLRLIYYSQIVNDFQKGDIAEGYSVSREKKESFPLTVTSAQKNPTAFYLCASSKERNYGYTFGSGTRLTVV.

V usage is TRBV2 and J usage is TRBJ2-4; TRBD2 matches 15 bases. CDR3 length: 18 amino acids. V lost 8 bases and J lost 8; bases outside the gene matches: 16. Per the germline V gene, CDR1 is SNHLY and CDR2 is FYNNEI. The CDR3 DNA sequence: TGTGCCAGCGCAACCGGGACTAGCGGGGGGCCGTCCCGAGACATTCAGTACTTC. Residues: CASATGTSGGPSRDIQYF.

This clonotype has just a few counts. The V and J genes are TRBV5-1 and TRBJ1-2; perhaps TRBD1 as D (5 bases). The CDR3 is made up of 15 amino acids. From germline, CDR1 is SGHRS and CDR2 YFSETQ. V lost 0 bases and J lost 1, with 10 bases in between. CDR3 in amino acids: CASSLVGTGNYGYTF. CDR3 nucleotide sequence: TGCGCCAGCAGCTTGGTAGGGACGGGTAACTATGGCTACACCTTC.

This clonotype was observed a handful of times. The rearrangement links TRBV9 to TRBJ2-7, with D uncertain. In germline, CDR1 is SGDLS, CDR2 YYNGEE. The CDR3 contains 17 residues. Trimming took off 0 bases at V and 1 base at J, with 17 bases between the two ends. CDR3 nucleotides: TGTGCCAGCAGCGTAGGCACCACCAATAAGATTTCCTACGAGCAGTACTTC. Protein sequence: CASSVGTTNKISYEQYF.

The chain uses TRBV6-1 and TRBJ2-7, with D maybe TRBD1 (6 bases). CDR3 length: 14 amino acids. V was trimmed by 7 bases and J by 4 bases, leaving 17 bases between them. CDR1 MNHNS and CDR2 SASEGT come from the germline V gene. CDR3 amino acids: CASTRGGSSYEQYF. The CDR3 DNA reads TGTGCCAGCACCCGAGGGGGTAGCTCTTACGAGCAGTACTTC.

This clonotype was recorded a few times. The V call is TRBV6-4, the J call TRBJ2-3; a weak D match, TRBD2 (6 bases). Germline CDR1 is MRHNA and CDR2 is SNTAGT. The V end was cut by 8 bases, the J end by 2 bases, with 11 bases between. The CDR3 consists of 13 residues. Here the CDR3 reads CASRDFNTDTQYF. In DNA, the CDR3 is TGTGCCAGCCGGGACTTTAACACAGATACGCAGTATTTT.

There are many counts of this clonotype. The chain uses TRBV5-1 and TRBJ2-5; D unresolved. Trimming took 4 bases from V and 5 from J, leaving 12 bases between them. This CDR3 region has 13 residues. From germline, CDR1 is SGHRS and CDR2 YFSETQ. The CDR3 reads CASSRYLRETQYF. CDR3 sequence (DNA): TGCGCCAGCAGCAGGTACCTCCGGGAGACCCAGTACTTC.

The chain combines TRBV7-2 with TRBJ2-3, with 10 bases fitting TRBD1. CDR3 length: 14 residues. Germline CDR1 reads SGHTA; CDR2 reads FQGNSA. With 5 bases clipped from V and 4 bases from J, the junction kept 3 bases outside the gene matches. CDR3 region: CASSRGQGADTQYF. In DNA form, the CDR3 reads TGTGCCAGCAGCCGAGGACAGGGGGCAGATACGCAGTATTTT. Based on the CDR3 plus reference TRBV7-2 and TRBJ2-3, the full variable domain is GAGVSQSPSNKVTEKGKDVELRCDPISGHTALYWYRQSLGQGLEFLIYFQGNSAPDKSGLPSDRFSAERTGGSVSTLTIQRTQQEDSAVYLCASSRGQGADTQYFGPGTRLTVL.

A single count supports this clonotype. The chain's CDR3 is CASSEVPSGGSYNEQFF. The CDR3, as DNA: TGTGCCAGCAGTGAAGTACCAAGCGGGGGGTCCTACAATGAGCAGTTCTTC. J is TRBJ2-1 and V is TRBV6-1, with 9 nucleotides matching TRBD2. The ends lost 1 base at V and 1 base at J; junction bases unmatched: 5. The length of the CDR3 is 17 residues. The germline CDR1 and CDR2 sequences are MNHNS and SASEGT.

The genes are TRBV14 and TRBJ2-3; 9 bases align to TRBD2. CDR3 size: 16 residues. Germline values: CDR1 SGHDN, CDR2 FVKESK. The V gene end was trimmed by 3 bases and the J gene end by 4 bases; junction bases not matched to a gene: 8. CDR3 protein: CASSHHSGSFADTQYF. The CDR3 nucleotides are TGTGCCAGCAGCCACCATAGCGGGAGTTTTGCAGATACGCAGTATTTT.

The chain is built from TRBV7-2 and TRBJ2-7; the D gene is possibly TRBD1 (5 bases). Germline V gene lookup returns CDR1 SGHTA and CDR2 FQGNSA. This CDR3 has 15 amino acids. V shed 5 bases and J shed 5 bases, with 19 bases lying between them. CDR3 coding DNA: TGTGCCAGCAGCCTACCAGGGAAGTTGTTGGACGAGCAGTACTTC. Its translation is CASSLPGKLLDEQYF.

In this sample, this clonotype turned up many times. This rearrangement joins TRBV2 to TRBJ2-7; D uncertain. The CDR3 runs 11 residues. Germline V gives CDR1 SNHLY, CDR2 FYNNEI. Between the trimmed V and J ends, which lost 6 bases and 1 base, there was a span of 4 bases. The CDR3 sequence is CASSTSYEQYF. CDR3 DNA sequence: TGTGCCAGCAGCACTTCCTACGAGCAGTACTTC.

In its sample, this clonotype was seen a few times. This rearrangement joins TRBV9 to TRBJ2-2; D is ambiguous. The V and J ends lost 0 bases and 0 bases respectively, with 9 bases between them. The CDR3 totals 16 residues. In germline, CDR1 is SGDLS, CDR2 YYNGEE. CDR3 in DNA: TGTGCCAGCAGCGTAGGGGCAAACCCGAACACCGGGGAGCTGTTTTTT. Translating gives CASSVGANPNTGELFF.

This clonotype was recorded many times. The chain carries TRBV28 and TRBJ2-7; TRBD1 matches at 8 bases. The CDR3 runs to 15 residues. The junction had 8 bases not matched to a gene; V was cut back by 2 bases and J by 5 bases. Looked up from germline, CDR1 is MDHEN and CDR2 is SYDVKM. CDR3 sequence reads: CASSLVAGGRNEQYF. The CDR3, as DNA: TGTGCCAGCAGTTTAGTTGCAGGGGGCAGGAACGAGCAGTACTTC.

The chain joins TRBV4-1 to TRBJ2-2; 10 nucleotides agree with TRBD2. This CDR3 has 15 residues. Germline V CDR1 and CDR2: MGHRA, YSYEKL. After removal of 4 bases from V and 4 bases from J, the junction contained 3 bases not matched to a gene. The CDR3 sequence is CASSRSSGSTGELFF. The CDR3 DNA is TGCGCCAGCAGCCGGTCTAGCGGGAGCACCGGGGAGCTGTTTTTT.

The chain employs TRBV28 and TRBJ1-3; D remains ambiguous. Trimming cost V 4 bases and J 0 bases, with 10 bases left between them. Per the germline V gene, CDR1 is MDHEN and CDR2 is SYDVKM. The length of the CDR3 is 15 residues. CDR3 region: CASSSPGLSGNTIYF. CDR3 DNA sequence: TGTGCCAGCAGTTCTCCAGGACTCTCTGGAAACACCATATATTTT.

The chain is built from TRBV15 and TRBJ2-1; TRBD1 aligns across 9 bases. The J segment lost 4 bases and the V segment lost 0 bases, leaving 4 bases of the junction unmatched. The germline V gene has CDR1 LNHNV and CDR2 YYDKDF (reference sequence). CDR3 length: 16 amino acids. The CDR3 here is CATSREGQGRYNEQFF. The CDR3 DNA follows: TGTGCCACCAGCAGAGAGGGACAGGGAAGATACAATGAGCAGTTCTTC.